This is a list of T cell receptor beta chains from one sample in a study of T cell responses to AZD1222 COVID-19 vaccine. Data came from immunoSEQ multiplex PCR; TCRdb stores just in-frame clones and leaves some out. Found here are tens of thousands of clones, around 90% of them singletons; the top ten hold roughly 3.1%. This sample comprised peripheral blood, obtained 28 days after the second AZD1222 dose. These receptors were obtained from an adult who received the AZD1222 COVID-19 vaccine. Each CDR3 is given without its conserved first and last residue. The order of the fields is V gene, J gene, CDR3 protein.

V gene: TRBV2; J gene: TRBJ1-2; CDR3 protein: ASRGDLGGYT
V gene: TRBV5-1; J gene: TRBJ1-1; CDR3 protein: ASSPLRGGTTEAF
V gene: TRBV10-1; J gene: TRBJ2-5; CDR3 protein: ASNPGQGDAETQY
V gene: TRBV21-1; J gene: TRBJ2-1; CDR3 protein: ASSKEDSAYEQF
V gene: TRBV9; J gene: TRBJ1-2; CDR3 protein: ASSVGVGGNYGYT
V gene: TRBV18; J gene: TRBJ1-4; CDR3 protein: ASSPQGSNEKLF
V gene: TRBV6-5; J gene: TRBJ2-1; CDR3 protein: ASSSSRGGYNEQF
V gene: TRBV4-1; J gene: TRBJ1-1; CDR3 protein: ASSQDLGRSTEAF
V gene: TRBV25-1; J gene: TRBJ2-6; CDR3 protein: ASSGVQGSSGANVLT
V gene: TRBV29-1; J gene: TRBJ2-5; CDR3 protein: SVEVGGRLETQY
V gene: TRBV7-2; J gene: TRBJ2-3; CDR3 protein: ASSLEWGDTQY
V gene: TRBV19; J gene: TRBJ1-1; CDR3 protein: ASSRGGGGSNTEAF
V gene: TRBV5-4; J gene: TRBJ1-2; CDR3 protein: ASSSRQARHYGYT
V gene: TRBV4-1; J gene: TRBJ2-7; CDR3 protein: ASSQSGLAEAYEQY
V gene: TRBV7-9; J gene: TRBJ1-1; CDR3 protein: ASSLAIRERNTEAF
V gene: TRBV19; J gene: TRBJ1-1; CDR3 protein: ASSMRQRNTEAF
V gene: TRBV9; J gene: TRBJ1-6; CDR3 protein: ASSVTANSPLH
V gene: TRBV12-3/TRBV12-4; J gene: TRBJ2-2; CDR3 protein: ASRRQLTGELF
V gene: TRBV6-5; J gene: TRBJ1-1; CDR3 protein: ASSYWGGQGVTEAF
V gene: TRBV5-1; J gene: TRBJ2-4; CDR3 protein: ASAPLRAEGNIQY